The present entry profiles one TCR beta chain with its context. This clone was counted once. The antigen it recognizes is unknown. Within one base of it there is no much larger clone, and no base qualities were kept. The data are from a study of control samples from healthy donors and cancer patients (dated by TCRdb to between 2020 and 2021). Counted from cysteine to phenylalanine, this CDR3 has 14 amino acids. The DNA shown is the 42-base CDR3, in frame from base 1. The germline V gene encodes CDR1 MNHNY and CDR2 SVGAGI (reference sequence). V is pared back by 4 bases and J by 0 bases, with 8 bases lying between the germline termini. To prepare the library, the immunoSEQ multiplex PCR assay was applied. TCRdb retrieved this table from immuneACCESS and kept in-frame rearrangements only. Not all clones are present; in checked studies, unresolved V genes account for under half, and no reason is known for the remainder. Here the sample has 90,000 to 100,000 clones; around three quarters occur a single time. Together, the top ten hold 8% to 11% of the sample.

The chain was built from TRBV6-6 and TRBJ2-3; the D gene identity is not certain. Sequenced: blood. The sequence derives from a woman aged 25-40 years in good health. The CDR3 sequence is CASSSTSSTDTQYF. The nucleotides read TGTGCCAGCAGTTCAACGAGTAGCACAGATACGCAGTATTTT.